This T cell receptor (beta chain) emerged from a study of beta chain features in type 1 diabetes. Whole-study results and caveats: Shortening of TCRB CDR3s, moderate but significant, appeared in all four CD4+ subsets of Type 1 diabetes patients.

A word on this clone: Its specificity is not known.

Reverse transcribing all isolated RNA meant expressed TCRB transcripts were sequenced. Clones were read by immunoSEQ multiplex PCR, and TCRdb kept only the in-frame ones, dropping some. The table has roughly 400,000 clones, roughly 9.8% seen once; the top ten hold 0.6%. Material: central memory CD4+ T cells from blood. This clonotype was obtained from a man aged 30-40 years with type 1 diabetes.

CDR3 sequence: CASRRQGGNQPQHF. The CDR3 DNA reads TGTGCCAGTAGGCGCCAGGGGGGCAATCAGCCCCAGCATTTT. V is TRBV19 and J is TRBJ1-5; 7 bases match TRBD1. Germline CDR1 is LNHDA and CDR2 is SQIVND (reference sequence). The CDR3 has 14 amino acids. Losses at the gene ends were 6 bases for V and 2 bases for J; bases not matched to a gene: 4.